This paragraph covers one T cell receptor beta chain sequence. The data derive from a study of T cells in narcolepsy. Produced via immunoSEQ multiplex PCR; TCRdb's table is partial and in-frame only. This table holds 21,000 or so clones, around 90% found once. The CDR3 has 13 amino acids. Trimming removed 1 base at V and 1 base at J, with 5 bases between. Germline assignment: CDR1 GTSNPN and CDR2 SVGIG (reference sequence). The genes are TRBV30 and TRBJ2-1; D unclear. Material: CD45RA- memory CD4+ T cells from PBMCs. This receptor was obtained from a human donor with narcolepsy. CDR3 bases: TGTGCCTGGAGTGGTGATTCCTACAATGAGCAGTTCTTC. Translating it yields CAWSGDSYNEQFF.